The source of this T cell receptor (beta chain) is a study of blood T cell repertoires in COVID-19. Study-level information: Some COVID-19 samples were acute and others convalescent; all came from the United States, Italy and Spain.

Germline CDR1 SGHVS, CDR2 FQNEAQ. The CDR3 sequence is 13 residues long. How the authors handled the data: Researchers report that nucleated cell counts were estimated from reference gene primer amplification. This table comes from immunoSEQ multiplex PCR, and its TCRdb copy is limited to in-frame clones, with some not included. The V and J calls and the clone size are those of that table, but D and trimming were determined from the DNA. The table includes about 180,000 clones, roughly 87% detected once. This study enrolled people aged roughly 18 to 90 from roughly 24 US geographic areas. Two negative PCRs, clearance, or symptom resolution were required of recovered Cohort 3 donors. For this clone: A read error may account for a junction end that differs from germline.

The chain has TRBV7-8 and TRBJ1-1; 7 bases agree with TRBD1. Specimen: PBMCs or T cells enriched from blood (not recorded which). The TCR originated in a woman between 50 and 59 years old who had recovered from COVID-19. The CDR3 region has the DNA TGTGCCAGCAGCTCGGACAGGAACCCTGAAGCTTTCTTT. Translating gives CASSSDRNPEAFF. The full variable domain, with the rest looked up from reference TRBV7-8 and TRBJ1-1, is GAGVSQSPRYKVAKRGQDVALRCDPISGHVSLFWYQQALGQGPEFLTYFQNEAQLDKSGLPSDRFFAERPEGSVSTLKIQRTQQEDSAVYLCASSSDRNPEAFFGQGTRLTVV.